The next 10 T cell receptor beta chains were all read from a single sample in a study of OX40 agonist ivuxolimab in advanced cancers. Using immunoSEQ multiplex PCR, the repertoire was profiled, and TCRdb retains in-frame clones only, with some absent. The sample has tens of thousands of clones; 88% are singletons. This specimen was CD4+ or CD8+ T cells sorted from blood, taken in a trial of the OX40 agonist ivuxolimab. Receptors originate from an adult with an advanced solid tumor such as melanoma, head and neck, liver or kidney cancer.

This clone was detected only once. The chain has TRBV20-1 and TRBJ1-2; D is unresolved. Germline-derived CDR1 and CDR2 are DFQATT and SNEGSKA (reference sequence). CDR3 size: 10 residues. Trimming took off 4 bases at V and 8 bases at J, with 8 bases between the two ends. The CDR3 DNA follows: TGCAGTGCTACCTCCCCGGGCTACACCTTC. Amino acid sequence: CSATSPGYTF.

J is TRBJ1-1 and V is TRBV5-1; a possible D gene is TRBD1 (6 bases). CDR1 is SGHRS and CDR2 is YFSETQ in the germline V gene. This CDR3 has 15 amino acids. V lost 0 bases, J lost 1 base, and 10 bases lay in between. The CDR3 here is CASSLALGQNTEAFF. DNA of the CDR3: TGCGCCAGCAGCTTGGCCCTGGGACAGAACACTGAAGCTTTCTTT.

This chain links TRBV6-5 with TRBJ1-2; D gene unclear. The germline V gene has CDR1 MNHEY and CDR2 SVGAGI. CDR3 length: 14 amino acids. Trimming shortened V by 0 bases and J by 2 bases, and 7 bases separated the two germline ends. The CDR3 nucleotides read TGTGCCAGCAGTTACTCTAAAGGGAACTATGGCTACACCTTC. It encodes CASSYSKGNYGYTF.

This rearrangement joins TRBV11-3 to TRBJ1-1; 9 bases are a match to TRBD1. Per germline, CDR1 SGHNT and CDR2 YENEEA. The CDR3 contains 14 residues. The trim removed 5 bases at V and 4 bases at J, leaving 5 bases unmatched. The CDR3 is CASSEGQGRTEAFF. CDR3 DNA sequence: TGTGCCAGCAGCGAGGGACAGGGACGCACTGAAGCTTTCTTT.

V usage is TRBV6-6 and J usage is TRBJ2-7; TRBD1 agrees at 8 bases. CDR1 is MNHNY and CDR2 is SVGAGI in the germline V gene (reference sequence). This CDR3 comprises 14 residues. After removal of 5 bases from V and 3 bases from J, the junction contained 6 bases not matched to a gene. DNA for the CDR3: TGTGCCAGCAGTCCCCGACAGGGGTACTACGAGCAGTACTTC. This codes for CASSPRQGYYEQYF.

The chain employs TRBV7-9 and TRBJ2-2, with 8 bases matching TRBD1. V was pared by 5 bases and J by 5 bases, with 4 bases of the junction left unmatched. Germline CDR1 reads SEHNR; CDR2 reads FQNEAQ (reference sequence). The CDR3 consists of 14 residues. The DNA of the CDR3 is TGTGCCAGCAGCGTCAGGGGGCAAACCGGGGAGCTGTTTTTT. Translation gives CASSVRGQTGELFF.

The CDR3 sequence is CASSPPRQGGTEAFF. DNA of the CDR3: TGCGCCAGCAGCCCGCCCCGTCAGGGGGGGACTGAAGCTTTCTTT. The chain employs TRBV5-1 and TRBJ1-1; TRBD1 matches 7 bases. The CDR3 loop spans 15 amino acids. Trimming at V came to 4 bases and at J to 5 bases, leaving 11 bases not matched to a gene. Germline assignment: CDR1 SGHRS and CDR2 YFSETQ.

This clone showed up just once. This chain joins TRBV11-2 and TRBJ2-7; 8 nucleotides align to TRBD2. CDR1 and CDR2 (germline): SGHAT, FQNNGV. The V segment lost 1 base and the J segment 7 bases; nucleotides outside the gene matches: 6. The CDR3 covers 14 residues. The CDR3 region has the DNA TGTGCCAGCAGCTTAGCGGGAGGGCCAGGAGAGCAGTACTTC. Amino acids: CASSLAGGPGEQYF.

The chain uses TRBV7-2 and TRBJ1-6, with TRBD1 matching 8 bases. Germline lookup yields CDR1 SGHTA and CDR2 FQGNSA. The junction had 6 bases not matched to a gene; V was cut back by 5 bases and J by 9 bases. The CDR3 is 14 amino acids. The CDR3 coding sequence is TGTGCCAGCAGCCCCGGGACAGGAGTTTCACCCCTCCACTTT. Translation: CASSPGTGVSPLHF.

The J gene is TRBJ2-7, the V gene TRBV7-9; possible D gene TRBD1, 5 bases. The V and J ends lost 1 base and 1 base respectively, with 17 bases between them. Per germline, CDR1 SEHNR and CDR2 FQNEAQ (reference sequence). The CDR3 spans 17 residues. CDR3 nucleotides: TGTGCCAGCAGCTTAGGCCCTAGTGGGGCAGGTTCCTACGAGCAGTACTTC. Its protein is CASSLGPSGAGSYEQYF. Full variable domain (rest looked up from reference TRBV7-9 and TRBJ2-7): DTGVSQNPRHKITKRGQNVTFRCDPISEHNRLYWYRQTLGQGPEFLTYFQNEAQLEKSRLLSDRFSAERPKGSFSTLEIQRTEQGDSAMYLCASSLGPSGAGSYEQYFGPGTRLTVT.